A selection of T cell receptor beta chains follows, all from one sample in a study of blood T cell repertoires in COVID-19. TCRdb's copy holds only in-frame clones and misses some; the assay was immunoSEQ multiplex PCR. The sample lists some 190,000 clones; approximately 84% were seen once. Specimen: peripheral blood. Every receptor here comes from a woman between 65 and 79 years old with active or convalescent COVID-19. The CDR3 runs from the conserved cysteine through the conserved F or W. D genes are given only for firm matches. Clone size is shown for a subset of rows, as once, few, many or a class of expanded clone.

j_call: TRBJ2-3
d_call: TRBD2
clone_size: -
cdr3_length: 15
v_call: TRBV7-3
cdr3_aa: CASSLALAGADTQYF
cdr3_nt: TGTGCCAGCAGCTTAGCCCTAGCGGGAGCAGATACGCAGTATTTT

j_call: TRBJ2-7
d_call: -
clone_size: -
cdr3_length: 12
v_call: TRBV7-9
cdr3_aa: CASSLVGDEQYF
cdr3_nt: TGTGCCAGCAGCTTAGTCGGTGACGAGCAGTACTTC

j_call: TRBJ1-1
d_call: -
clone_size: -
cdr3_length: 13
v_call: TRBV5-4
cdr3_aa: CASSLRGNTEAFF
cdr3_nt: TGTGCCAGCAGCTTGCGGGGGAACACTGAAGCTTTCTTT

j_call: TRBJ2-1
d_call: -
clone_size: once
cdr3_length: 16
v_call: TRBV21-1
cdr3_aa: CASSKGDRGFYNEQFF
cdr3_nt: TGTGCCAGCAGCAAAGGGGACAGGGGTTTCTACAATGAGCAGTTCTTC

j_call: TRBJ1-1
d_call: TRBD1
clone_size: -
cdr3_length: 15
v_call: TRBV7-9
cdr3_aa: CASSSLQGANTEAFF
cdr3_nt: TGTGCCAGCAGCTCCTTACAGGGGGCAAACACTGAAGCTTTCTTT

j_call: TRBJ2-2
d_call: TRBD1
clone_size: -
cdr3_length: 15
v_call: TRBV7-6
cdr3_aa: CASSLEGGDTGELFF
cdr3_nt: TGTGCCAGCAGCTTAGAAGGGGGCGACACCGGGGAGCTGTTTTTT

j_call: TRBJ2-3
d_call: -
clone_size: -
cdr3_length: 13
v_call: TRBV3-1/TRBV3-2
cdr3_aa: CASSQSGTDTQYF
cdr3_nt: TGTGCCAGCAGCCAAAGCGGCACAGATACGCAGTATTTT

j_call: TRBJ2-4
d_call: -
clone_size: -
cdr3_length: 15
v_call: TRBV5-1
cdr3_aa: CASSLAGDHGDIQYF
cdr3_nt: TGCGCCAGCAGCTTGGCCGGGGATCATGGGGACATTCAGTACTTC

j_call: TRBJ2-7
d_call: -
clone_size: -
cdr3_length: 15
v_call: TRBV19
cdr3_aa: CASTSEGLQAYEQYF
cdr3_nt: TGTGCCAGTACCTCCGAGGGACTTCAGGCCTACGAGCAGTACTTC

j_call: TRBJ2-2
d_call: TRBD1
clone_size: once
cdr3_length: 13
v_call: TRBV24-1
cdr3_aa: CATRTGAAGELFF
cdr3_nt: TGTGCCACTCGGACAGGGGCGGCCGGGGAGCTGTTTTTT

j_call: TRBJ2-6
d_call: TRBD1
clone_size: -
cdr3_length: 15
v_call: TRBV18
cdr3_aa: CASSPRGPGANVLTF
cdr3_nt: TGTGCCAGCTCGCCGAGGGGGCCTGGGGCCAACGTCCTGACTTTC

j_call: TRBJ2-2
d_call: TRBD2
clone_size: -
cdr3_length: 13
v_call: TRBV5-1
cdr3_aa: CASSRGDTGELFF
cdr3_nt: TGCGCCAGCAGTCGGGGGGATACCGGGGAGCTGTTTTTT

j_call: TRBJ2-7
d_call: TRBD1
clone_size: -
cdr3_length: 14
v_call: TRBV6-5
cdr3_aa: CASSRTGLTYEQYF
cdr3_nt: TGTGCCAGCAGCAGGACAGGTTTAACCTACGAGCAGTACTTC

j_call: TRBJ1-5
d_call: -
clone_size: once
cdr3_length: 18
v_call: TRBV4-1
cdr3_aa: CASSQDLGGGGSNQPQHF
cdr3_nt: TGCGCCAGCAGCCAAGATCTAGGAGGTGGGGGGAGCAATCAGCCCCAGCATTTT

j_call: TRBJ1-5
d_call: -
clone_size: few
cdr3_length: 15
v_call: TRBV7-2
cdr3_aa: CASSLQGHSNQPQHF
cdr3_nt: TGTGCCAGCAGCTTACAGGGACATAGCAATCAGCCCCAGCATTTT

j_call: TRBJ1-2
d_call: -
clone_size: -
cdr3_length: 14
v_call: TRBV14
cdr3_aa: CASSQAQGTVGYTF
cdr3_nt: TGTGCCAGCAGCCAAGCCCAGGGTACAGTGGGCTACACCTTC

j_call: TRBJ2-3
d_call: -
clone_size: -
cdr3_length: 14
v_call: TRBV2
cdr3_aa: CASSKTGGTDTQYF
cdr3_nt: TGTGCCAGCAGTAAGACAGGTGGCACAGATACGCAGTATTTT

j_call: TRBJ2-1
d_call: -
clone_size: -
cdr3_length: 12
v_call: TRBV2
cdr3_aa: CAWRDRGNEQFF
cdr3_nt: TGTGCCTGGCGGGACAGAGGGAATGAGCAGTTCTTC

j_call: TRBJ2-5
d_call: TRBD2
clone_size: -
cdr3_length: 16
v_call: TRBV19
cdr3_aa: CASSPGTSGMQETQYF
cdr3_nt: TGTGCCAGTAGTCCCGGGACTAGCGGGATGCAAGAGACCCAGTACTTC

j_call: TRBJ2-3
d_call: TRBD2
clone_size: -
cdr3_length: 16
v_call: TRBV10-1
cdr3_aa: CASSGFSSGRPDTQYF
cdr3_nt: TGCGCCAGCAGTGGGTTCTCTAGCGGGAGGCCAGATACGCAGTATTTT

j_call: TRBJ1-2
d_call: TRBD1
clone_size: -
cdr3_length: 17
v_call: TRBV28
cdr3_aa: CASSLGRGTGGNYGYTF
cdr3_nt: TGTGCCAGCAGTCTAGGAAGGGGGACAGGGGGGAACTATGGCTACACCTTC

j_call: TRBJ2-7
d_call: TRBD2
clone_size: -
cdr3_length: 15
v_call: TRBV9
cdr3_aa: CASPRKAGIFYEQYF
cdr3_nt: TGTGCCAGCCCCCGGAAAGCGGGAATCTTCTACGAGCAGTACTTC

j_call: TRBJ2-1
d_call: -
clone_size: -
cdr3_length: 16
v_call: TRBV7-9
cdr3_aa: CASSLRSGSAYNEQFF
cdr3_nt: TGTGCCAGCAGCTTGAGATCCGGGAGCGCCTACAATGAGCAGTTCTTC

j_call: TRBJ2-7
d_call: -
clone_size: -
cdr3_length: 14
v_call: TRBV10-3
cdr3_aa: CAISRGRADYEQYF
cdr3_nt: TGTGCCATCTCAAGGGGCCGCGCCGATTACGAGCAGTACTTC

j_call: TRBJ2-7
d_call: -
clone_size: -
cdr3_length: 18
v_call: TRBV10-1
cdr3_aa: CASSESPSGTSPFYEQYF
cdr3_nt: TGCGCCAGCAGTGAGTCACCCTCCGGGACTTCCCCCTTCTACGAGCAGTACTTC

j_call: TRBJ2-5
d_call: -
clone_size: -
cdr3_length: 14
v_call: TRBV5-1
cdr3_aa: CASSLTPGAETQYF
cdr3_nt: TGCGCCAGCAGCTTGACCCCAGGCGCGGAGACCCAGTACTTC

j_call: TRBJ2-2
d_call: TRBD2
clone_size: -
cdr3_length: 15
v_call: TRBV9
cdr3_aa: CASSDRLATTGELFF
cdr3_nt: TGTGCCAGCAGCGACCGACTAGCTACGACCGGGGAGCTGTTTTTT

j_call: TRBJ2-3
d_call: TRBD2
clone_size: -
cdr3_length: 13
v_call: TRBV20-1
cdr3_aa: CSASVPSGYTQYF
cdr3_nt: TGCAGTGCTAGTGTGCCTAGCGGATATACGCAGTATTTT

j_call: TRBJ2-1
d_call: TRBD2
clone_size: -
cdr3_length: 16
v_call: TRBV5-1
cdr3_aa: CASSGLAGAGYNEQFF
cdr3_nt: TGCGCCAGCAGCGGACTAGCCGGAGCAGGCTACAATGAGCAGTTCTTC

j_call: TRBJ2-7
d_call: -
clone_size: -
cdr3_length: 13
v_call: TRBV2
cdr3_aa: CASRPGLPSEQYF
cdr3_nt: TGTGCCAGCCGACCGGGACTCCCTTCCGAGCAGTACTTC

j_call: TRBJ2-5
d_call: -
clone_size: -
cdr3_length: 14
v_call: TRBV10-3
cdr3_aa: CAIRDGSAAETQYF
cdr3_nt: TGTGCCATCCGAGACGGTAGCGCCGCGGAGACCCAGTACTTC

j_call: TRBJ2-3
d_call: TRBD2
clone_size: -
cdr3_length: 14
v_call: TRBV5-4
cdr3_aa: CASSFGGRADTQYF
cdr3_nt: TGTGCCAGCAGCTTCGGCGGGAGGGCGGATACGCAGTATTTT

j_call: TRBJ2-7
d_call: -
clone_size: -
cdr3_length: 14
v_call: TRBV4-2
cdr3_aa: CASSQSVLYYEQYF
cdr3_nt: TGTGCCAGCAGCCAAAGCGTCTTGTACTACGAGCAGTACTTC

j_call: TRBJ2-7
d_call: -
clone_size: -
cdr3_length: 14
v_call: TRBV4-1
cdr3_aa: CASSSGPRAYEQYF
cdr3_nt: TGCGCCAGCAGCTCCGGGCCCAGGGCCTACGAGCAGTACTTC

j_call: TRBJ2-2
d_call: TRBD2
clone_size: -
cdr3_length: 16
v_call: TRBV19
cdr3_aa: CASSVASGRYTGELFF
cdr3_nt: TGTGCCAGTAGTGTGGCTAGCGGGAGATACACCGGGGAGCTGTTTTTT

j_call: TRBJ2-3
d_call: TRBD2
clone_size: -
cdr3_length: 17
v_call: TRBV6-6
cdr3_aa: CASSRRPGTSGTDTQYF
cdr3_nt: TGTGCCAGCAGTCGCCGTCCCGGGACTAGCGGCACAGATACGCAGTATTTT

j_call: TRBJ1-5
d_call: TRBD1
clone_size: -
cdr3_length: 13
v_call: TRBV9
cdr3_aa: CASSRQGKQPQHF
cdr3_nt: TGTGCCAGCAGCCGACAGGGGAAGCAGCCCCAGCATTTT

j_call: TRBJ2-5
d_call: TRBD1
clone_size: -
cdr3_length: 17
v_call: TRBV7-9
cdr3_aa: CASSLPVPGQGQETQYF
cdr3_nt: TGTGCCAGCAGCTTACCTGTACCGGGACAGGGCCAAGAGACCCAGTACTTC

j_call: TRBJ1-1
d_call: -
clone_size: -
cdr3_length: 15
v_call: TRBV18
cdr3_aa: CASSPLPVTNTEAFF
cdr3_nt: TGTGCCAGCTCACCCCTCCCGGTCACCAACACTGAAGCTTTCTTT

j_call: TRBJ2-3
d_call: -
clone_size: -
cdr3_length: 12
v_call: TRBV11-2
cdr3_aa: CASSLASDTQYF
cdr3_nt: TGTGCCAGCAGCTTAGCTTCGGATACGCAGTATTTT

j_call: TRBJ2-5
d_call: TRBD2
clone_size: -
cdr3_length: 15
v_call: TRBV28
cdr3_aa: CASSRGGRARETQYF
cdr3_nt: TGTGCCAGCAGTCGCGGCGGGAGGGCCCGGGAGACCCAGTACTTC

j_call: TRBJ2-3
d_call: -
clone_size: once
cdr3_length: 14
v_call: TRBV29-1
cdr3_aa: CSVERGRTADTQYF
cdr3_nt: TGCAGCGTTGAACGTGGGAGGACCGCAGATACGCAGTATTTT

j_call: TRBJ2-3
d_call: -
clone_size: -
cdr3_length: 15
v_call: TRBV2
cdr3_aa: CASSGASDHTDTQYF
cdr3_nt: TGTGCCAGCAGTGGGGCGTCAGACCACACAGATACGCAGTATTTT

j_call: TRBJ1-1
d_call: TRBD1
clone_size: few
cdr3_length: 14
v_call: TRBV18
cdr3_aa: CASSRTGGETEAFF
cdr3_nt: TGTGCCAGCTCACGGACAGGGGGCGAAACTGAAGCTTTCTTT

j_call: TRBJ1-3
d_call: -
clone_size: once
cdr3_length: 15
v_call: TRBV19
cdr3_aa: CASSIDRTAGNTIYF
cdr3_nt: TGTGCCAGTAGTATAGATCGAACAGCTGGAAACACCATATATTTT

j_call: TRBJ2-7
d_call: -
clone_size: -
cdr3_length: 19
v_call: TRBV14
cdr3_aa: CASSRISTTYGTRAGEQYF
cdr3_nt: TGTGCCAGCAGCCGGATCTCAACAACGTACGGGACAAGGGCAGGAGAGCAGTACTTC

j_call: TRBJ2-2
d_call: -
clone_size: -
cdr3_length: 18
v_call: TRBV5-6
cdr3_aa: CASSFADGSDLATGELFF
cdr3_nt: TGTGCCAGCAGCTTCGCTGATGGTAGCGATCTTGCCACCGGGGAGCTGTTTTTT

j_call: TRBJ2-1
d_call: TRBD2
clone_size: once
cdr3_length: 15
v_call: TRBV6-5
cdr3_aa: CASTRAAGVGDEQFF
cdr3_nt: TGTGCCAGCACGAGAGCAGCGGGAGTGGGCGATGAGCAGTTCTTC

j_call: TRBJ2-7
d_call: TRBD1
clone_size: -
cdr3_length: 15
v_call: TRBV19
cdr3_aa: CASRLRDRSSYEQYF
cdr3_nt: TGTGCCAGTAGACTCCGGGACAGGAGTTCCTACGAGCAGTACTTC

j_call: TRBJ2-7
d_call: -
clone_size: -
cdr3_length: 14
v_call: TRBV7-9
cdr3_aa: CASSLSGMAYEQYF
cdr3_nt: TGTGCCAGCAGCTTATCAGGGATGGCCTACGAGCAGTACTTC

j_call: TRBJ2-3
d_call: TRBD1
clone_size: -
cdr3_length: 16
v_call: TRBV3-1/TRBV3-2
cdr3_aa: CASSPRQGMITDTQYF
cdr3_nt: TGTGCCAGCAGCCCCCGACAGGGGATGATCACAGATACGCAGTATTTT

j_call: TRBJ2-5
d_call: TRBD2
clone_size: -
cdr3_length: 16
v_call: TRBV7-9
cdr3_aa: CASSSWTSAFSETQYF
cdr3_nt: TGTGCCAGCAGCTCCTGGACTAGCGCCTTCTCGGAGACCCAGTACTTC

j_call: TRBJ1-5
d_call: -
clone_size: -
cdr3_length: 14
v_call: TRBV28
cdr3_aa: CASTPGGSNQPQHF
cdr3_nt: TGTGCCAGCACCCCCGGGGGTAGCAATCAGCCCCAGCATTTT

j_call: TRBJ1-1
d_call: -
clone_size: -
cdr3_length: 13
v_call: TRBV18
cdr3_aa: CASSPPGNTEAFF
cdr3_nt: TGTGCCAGCTCACCGCCGGGAAACACTGAAGCTTTCTTT

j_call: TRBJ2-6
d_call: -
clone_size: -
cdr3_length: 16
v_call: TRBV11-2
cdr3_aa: CASSLLQSSGANVLTF
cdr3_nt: TGTGCCAGCAGCTTATTACAGTCGTCTGGGGCCAACGTCCTGACTTTC